Shown below are 16 T cell receptor beta chains from a single sample sequenced in a study of T-cell reconstitution after alpha-beta-depleted transplantation in children. Molecular barcoding with unique molecular identifiers was used for the TCRbeta library. From the PCR reads, TCRdb called clonotypes with MiXCR, one entry per CDR3 protein. The sample holds 350,000 to 500,000 distinct CDR3 sequences; 43% are singletons and the top ten take around 29%. The specimen was PBMCs, collected before TCRalphabeta/CD19-depleted stem cell transplant. The origin of the receptors is a girl aged 2 to 9 with aplastic anemia, due to receive a stem cell transplant.

V and J are TRBV20-1 and TRBJ2-3; D may correspond to TRBD1 or TRBD2 (5 bases each). This CDR3 has 11 amino acids. Per germline, CDR1 DFQATT and CDR2 SNEGSKA (reference sequence). V lost 6 bases and J 2 bases, leaving 6 bases between the germline ends. CDR3 protein: CSAGTTDTQYF. DNA of the CDR3: TGCAGTGCCGGGACCACAGATACGCAGTATTTT.

The chain has TRBV28 and TRBJ2-5; maybe TRBD1 (6 bases). CDR3 size: 14 residues. Per the germline V gene, CDR1 is MDHEN and CDR2 is SYDVKM. V lost 10 bases, J lost 2 bases, and 17 bases lay in between. CDR3 sequence (DNA): TGTGCCATCCAGTCGTGGGACACTCAAGAGACCCAGTACTTC. It yields the protein CAIQSWDTQETQYF.

The rearrangement links TRBV7-2 to TRBJ2-5; weak D call: TRBD2 (6 bases). Trimming removed 5 bases at V and 5 bases at J, with 21 bases between. CDR1 and CDR2 from the germline V gene are SGHTA and FQGNSA. The CDR3 loop spans 16 amino acids. CDR3 DNA: TGTGCCAGCAGCCGGGGCGGGAACCCGGCGGGGGAGACCCAGTACTTC. It yields the protein CASSRGGNPAGETQYF.

V usage is TRBV7-9 and J usage is TRBJ2-1; D is undetermined. From germline, CDR1 is SEHNR and CDR2 FQNEAQ (reference sequence). The CDR3 is made up of 15 amino acids. V dropped 5 bases and J dropped 2 bases, with 13 bases sitting between them. CDR3 sequence reads: CASSPRAAAYNEQFF. The CDR3 DNA follows: TGTGCCAGCAGCCCACGGGCGGCTGCCTACAATGAGCAGTTCTTC.

This chain uses TRBV12-3 or TRBV12-4 with TRBJ1-4; 8 bases are a match to TRBD1. The junction had 7 bases not matched to a gene; V was cut back by 8 bases and J by 8 bases. CDR3 length equals 13 residues. The CDR3 DNA is TGTGCCAGCGGCGACAGGGGTGGGGAAAAACTGTTTTTT. It is translated as CASGDRGGEKLFF.

V gene TRBV19 combines with J gene TRBJ2-5; D is unclear. The germline V and J ends were trimmed by 5 bases and 5 bases, with 9 bases remaining between them. Germline loops: CDR1 LNHDA, CDR2 SQIVND (reference sequence). The CDR3 has 12 residues. CDR3: CASSRYLETQYF. The CDR3 bases are TGTGCCAGTAGTCGCTACTTGGAGACCCAGTACTTC.

The CDR3 region is CASRLQQGASYEQYF. The CDR3 nucleotides read TGTGCCAGCAGACTCCAACAGGGAGCTTCCTACGAGCAGTACTTC. V usage is TRBV12-3 or TRBV12-4 and J usage is TRBJ2-7; TRBD1 might be the D (6 bases). There are 15 residues in the CDR3. Trimming pared 6 bases from V and 1 base from J, leaving 16 bases between.

V and J are TRBV9 and TRBJ2-7; possibly TRBD1 or TRBD2 for D (5 bases each). Trimming stripped 2 bases from V and 3 bases from J, with 15 bases between. Germline V gene data show CDR1 as SGDLS and CDR2 as YYNGEE. The length of the CDR3 is 15 residues. The CDR3 sequence: CASSVGTAIVYEQYF. In DNA form, the CDR3 reads TGTGCCAGCAGCGTGGGGACGGCCATAGTCTACGAGCAGTACTTC.

V and J are TRBV4-2 and TRBJ2-5; D not resolved. Germline CDR1 is LGHNA and CDR2 is YNFKEQ. There are 15 residues in the CDR3. V dropped 1 base and J dropped 7 bases, with 16 bases sitting between them. This chain's CDR3 is CASSQAHVKGGTQYF. The CDR3 bases are TGTGCCAGCAGCCAAGCCCACGTTAAAGGCGGGACCCAGTACTTC.

The rearrangement uses TRBV6-4 and TRBJ2-3, with D perhaps matching TRBD1 (5 bases). CDR1 is MRHNA and CDR2 is SNTAGT in the germline V gene. V lost 2 bases and J 3 bases, leaving 15 bases between the germline ends. This CDR3 has 16 residues. DNA of the CDR3: TGTGCCAGCAGTGACCGGCAGGGCGAAGGGACAGATACGCAGTATTTT. It is translated as CASSDRQGEGTDTQYF.

A remark on this clonotype: The junction differs from germline at one of its ends, possibly a read error. V is TRBV18 and J is TRBJ1-1, with TRBD1 as a possible D gene (6 bases). This CDR3 is 15 amino acids long. The germline CDR1 and CDR2 sequences are KGHSH and LQKENI. The CDR3 nucleotides read TGTGCCAGCTCACCACTCAACCACAGGGACACTGCAGCTTTCTTT. As protein: CASSPLNHRDTAAFF.

This clonotype was picked up a small number of times. The rearrangement uses TRBV7-2 and TRBJ2-5; 9 nucleotides line up with TRBD2. The CDR3 loop spans 16 amino acids. The V gene end was trimmed by 5 bases and the J gene end by 1 base; junction bases not matched to a gene: 8. Per germline, CDR1 SGHTA and CDR2 FQGNSA. The CDR3 region has the DNA TGTGCCAGCAGCGGTTATAGCGGGAGCTTCCAAGAGACCCAGTACTTC. This translates into CASSGYSGSFQETQYF.

At least ten counts were recorded for this clonotype. The chain uses TRBV30 and TRBJ2-2, with unresolved D. The germline CDR1 and CDR2 sequences are GTSNPN and SVGIG (reference sequence). Trimming shortened V by 3 bases and J by 0 bases, and 8 bases separated the two germline ends. CDR3 length: 14 amino acids. The CDR3 is CAWRDLTNTGELFF. DNA of the CDR3: TGTGCCTGGAGGGACCTAACGAACACCGGGGAGCTGTTTTTT.

The chain has TRBV6-5 and TRBJ1-2; unclear D gene. Deletions cut 2 bases from V and 4 bases from J, with 17 bases between. Germline CDR1 reads MNHEY; CDR2 reads SVGAGI. The CDR3 consists of 16 residues. The chain's CDR3 is CASSYKAVEGGYGYTF. The CDR3 DNA follows: TGTGCCAGCAGTTACAAGGCGGTAGAGGGAGGCTATGGCTACACCTTC.

This clonotype has more than one count but fewer than ten. The CDR3 coding sequence is TGCAGTGCTAGAGACGGCAGTGACAATCAGCCCCAGCATTTT. Its translation is CSARDGSDNQPQHF. The rearrangement uses TRBV20-1 and TRBJ1-5; D remains unclear. From germline, CDR1 is DFQATT and CDR2 SNEGSKA (reference sequence). CDR3 length: 14 amino acids. Trimming took off 0 bases at V and 3 bases at J, with 9 bases between the two ends.

The rearrangement uses TRBV29-1 and TRBJ2-3; TRBD2 matches at 12 bases. This CDR3 is built from 14 residues. The V gene end was trimmed by 5 bases and the J gene end by 5 bases; junction bases not matched to a gene: 5. CDR1 SQVTM and CDR2 ANQGSEA come from the germline V gene. CDR3 nucleotide sequence: TGCAGCGTTTCTAGCGGGGGGGACGGAGATACGCAGTATTTT. Amino acids: CSVSSGGDGDTQYF.